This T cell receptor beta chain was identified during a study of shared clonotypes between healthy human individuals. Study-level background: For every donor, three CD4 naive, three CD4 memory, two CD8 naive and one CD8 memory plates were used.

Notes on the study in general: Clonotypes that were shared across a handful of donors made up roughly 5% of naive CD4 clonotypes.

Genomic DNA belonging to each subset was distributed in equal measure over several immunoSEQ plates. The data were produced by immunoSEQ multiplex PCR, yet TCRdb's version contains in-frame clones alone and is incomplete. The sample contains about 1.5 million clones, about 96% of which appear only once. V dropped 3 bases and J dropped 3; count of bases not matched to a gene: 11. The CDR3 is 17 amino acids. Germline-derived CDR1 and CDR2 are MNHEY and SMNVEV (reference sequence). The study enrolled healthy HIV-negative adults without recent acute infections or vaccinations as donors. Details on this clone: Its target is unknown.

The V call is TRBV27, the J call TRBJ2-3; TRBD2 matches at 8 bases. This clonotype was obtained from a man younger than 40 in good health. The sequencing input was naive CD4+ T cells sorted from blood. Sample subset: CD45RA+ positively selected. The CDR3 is CASSLEAGVLGTDTQYF. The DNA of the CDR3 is TGTGCCAGCAGTTTGGAAGCGGGAGTATTAGGGACAGATACGCAGTATTTT.